These T cell receptor beta chains were read from a single sample in a study of STAT5B mutations in CD4+ large granular lymphocyte leukemia. Profiled with immunoSEQ multiplex PCR; TCRdb holds only in-frame clones, not every one. Of 20,000 to 25,000 clones in the sample, around 80% were seen once. The sequenced sample consisted of CD4+ T cells from blood buffy coats. All receptors come from a human donor in good health. CDR3s include the opening cysteine and the closing phenylalanine or tryptophan. D genes are given only for firm matches. Rows give clone size only sometimes, using once, few, many, or a class for an expanded clone.

TRBJ2-3 TRBD2 . TRBV30 TGTGCCTGGACGGGGGGACTTTCTACAGATACGCAGTATTTT CAWTGGLSTDTQYF
TRBJ1-2 TRBD1 . TRBV5-1 TGCGCCAGCAGCCCTTCGACAGGGAGCCATGGCTACACCTTC CASSPSTGSHGYTF
TRBJ2-7 . . TRBV4-2 TGTGCCAGCAGCCAAGCCCGACAGGGAGGCTACGAGCAGTACTTC CASSQARQGGYEQYF
TRBJ2-1 TRBD2 . TRBV10-2 TGCGCCAGCAATAGACTAGCGGGAGGGCCGGCTTATTCCTACAATGAGCAGTTCTTC CASNRLAGGPAYSYNEQFF
TRBJ1-5 . few TRBV7-8 TGTGCCAGCAGCTTAGGCAGGGTAAGGCATCAGCCCCAGCATTTT CASSLGRVRHQPQHF
TRBJ2-7 TRBD2 once TRBV19 TGTGCCAGTAGTCCCAACTCGGGGGGGCTTTCTGTTGAGCAGTACTTC CASSPNSGGLSVEQYF
TRBJ1-6 . . TRBV7-8 TGTGCCAGCAGTCCAGCGGGCCGACAAAATTCACCCCTCCACTTT CASSPAGRQNSPLHF
TRBJ2-1 . . TRBV6-1 TGTGCCAGCAGTGAGGGGTCCCTATACAATGAGCAGTTCTTC CASSEGSLYNEQFF
TRBJ2-3 TRBD2 . TRBV5-4 TGTGCCAGCAGCTTACGACTAGCGGGAGCAGATACGCAGTATTTT CASSLRLAGADTQYF
TRBJ1-2 . . TRBV19 TGTGCCAGTAGGCTAGGGACTGACTATGGCTACACCTTC CASRLGTDYGYTF
TRBJ2-2 . . TRBV5-1 TGCGCCAGCAGCTTGAACACCGGGGAGCTGTTTTTT CASSLNTGELFF
TRBJ2-2 TRBD1 . TRBV5-1 TGCGCCAGCAGCTCGGGACAGGGGGCCGACACCGGGGAGCTGTTTTTT CASSSGQGADTGELFF
TRBJ2-7 TRBD1 . TRBV6-5 TGTGCCAGCAGAACGACAGGGCTCGCCTACGAGCAGTACTTC CASRTTGLAYEQYF
TRBJ2-5 TRBD2 . TRBV7-9 TGTGCCAGCAGCCCACTAGCGCCGAGACAAGAGACCCAGTACTTC CASSPLAPRQETQYF
TRBJ1-2 . . TRBV6-5 TGTGCCAGCACTAAAACAGGGAGCGGGTATGGCTACACCTTC CASTKTGSGYGYTF
TRBJ2-1 . . TRBV7-9 TGTGCCAGCAGCTTAGAAATTAGGACTTACAATGAGCAGTTCTTC CASSLEIRTYNEQFF
TRBJ2-1 TRBD1 . TRBV7-2 TGTGCCAGCAGCCCAGGGGGCAAGAATGAGCAGTTCTTC CASSPGGKNEQFF
TRBJ1-1 . . TRBV10-3 TGTGCCATCACCACCACACAGGTTAACACTGAAGCTTTCTTT CAITTTQVNTEAFF
TRBJ1-3 . . TRBV30 TGTGCCTGGAGTATGGCCCCCGCTCCCATATATTTT CAWSMAPAPIYF
TRBJ2-7 . few TRBV5-4 TGTGCCAGCAGCTTGGTTGGGTCCTACGAGCAGTACTTC CASSLVGSYEQYF
TRBJ2-2 . . TRBV5-4 TGTGCCAGCAGCCACTGGGACTTTTACACCGGGGAGCTGTTTTTT CASSHWDFYTGELFF
TRBJ1-5 . few TRBV2 TGTGCCAGCAGGGCCCCCCTCAGGGACGGTGGAAATCAGCCCCAGCATTTT CASRAPLRDGGNQPQHF
TRBJ1-1 TRBD1 . TRBV10-3 TGTGCCATCAGCAGGACAGGGAACACTGAAGCTTTCTTT CAISRTGNTEAFF
TRBJ2-3 TRBD2 once TRBV10-3 TGTGCCATCAGTGAGTGGGGGGGAGATAACACAGATACGCAGTATTTT CAISEWGGDNTDTQYF
TRBJ2-3 TRBD2 . TRBV2 TGTGCCAGCACAGAGCGGGGGATCACAGATACGCAGTATTTT CASTERGITDTQYF
TRBJ1-2 . few TRBV7-6 TGTGCCAGCAGCCCCTCGGAAGAGCCGGTATATGGCTACACCTTC CASSPSEEPVYGYTF
TRBJ2-5 . . TRBV2 TGTGCCAGCAGTGAAGGACCCAATAAAGAGACCCAGTACTTC CASSEGPNKETQYF
TRBJ2-3 TRBD2 . TRBV6-5 TGTGCCGGAGGCGCCCGGGGGGGCACAAATACGCAGTATTTT CAGGARGGTNTQYF
TRBJ2-7 . . TRBV2 TGTGCCAGCAGCTCCGACATCGGGACCTCCGAGCAGTACTTC CASSSDIGTSEQYF
TRBJ2-3 . . TRBV11-3 TGTGCCAGCAGCTTAGGACGGATCACAGATACGCAGTATTTT CASSLGRITDTQYF
TRBJ2-1 . . TRBV5-1 TGCGCCAGCAGCTTGGTTCCTTACAATGAGCAGTTCTTC CASSLVPYNEQFF
TRBJ1-2 TRBD1 . TRBV11-2 TGTGCCAGCAGCCCCACAGGGGGCCTTAACTATGGCTACACCTTC CASSPTGGLNYGYTF
TRBJ1-1 . . TRBV7-9 TGTGCCAGCAGCCTACAGGAGAACACTGAAGCTTTCTTT CASSLQENTEAFF
TRBJ2-7 TRBD2 few TRBV5-4 TGTGCCAGCAGCTTCTTCCCCCTAGCGGGAGATTCCGAGCAGTACTTC CASSFFPLAGDSEQYF
TRBJ1-1 TRBD1 . TRBV28 TGTGCCAGCAGTTCCGAGGGGGCGGACACTGAAGCTTTCTTT CASSSEGADTEAFF
TRBJ2-4 . . TRBV11-2 TGTGCCAGCAGCATCGGACATGGGGGAAACCTAGCCAAAAACATTCAGTACTTC CASSIGHGGNLAKNIQYF
TRBJ1-2 TRBD1 . TRBV11-3 TGTGCCAGCAGCACTGACAGGGCCTATGGCTACACCTTC CASSTDRAYGYTF
TRBJ2-5 TRBD2 . TRBV7-9 TGTGCCAGCAGCTTTAGACTAGCGGAACAAGAGACCCAGTACTTC CASSFRLAEQETQYF
TRBJ1-1 . few TRBV6-5 TGTGCCAGCAGTTCCAGGGAATTGAACACTGAAGCTTTCTTT CASSSRELNTEAFF
TRBJ1-2 . . TRBV10-2 TGCGCCAGCAGCCCAGGGGAGAGGAGCTACACCTTC CASSPGERSYTF
TRBJ1-4 . once TRBV6-1 TGTGCCAGCAGCTCAGGGTCTACTAATGAAAAACTGTTTTTT CASSSGSTNEKLFF
TRBJ2-7 TRBD2 once TRBV6-5 TGTGCCAGCAGGCGGGGGACGCACTCCTACGAGCAGTACTTC CASRRGTHSYEQYF
TRBJ2-1 . . TRBV6-6 TGTGCCAGCAGGCCCACTACCTACAATGAGCAGTTCTTC CASRPTTYNEQFF
TRBJ1-5 . . TRBV2 TGTGCCAGCAGTGATCGGGGGCTCAATCAGCCCCAGCATTTT CASSDRGLNQPQHF
TRBJ1-1 . . TRBV29-1 TGCAGCGAGACGGACAGTCTGAACACTGAAGCTTTCTTT CSETDSLNTEAFF
TRBJ1-5 TRBD1 . TRBV2 TGTGCCAGCAATCAGAAGGGGGGACAGGGGGCTGGGCAGCCCCAGCATTTT CASNQKGGQGAGQPQHF
TRBJ2-6 . . TRBV5-1 TGCGCCAGCAGCTTAGCGCCGGGGGCAGGTGGGGCCAACGTCCTGACTTTC CASSLAPGAGGANVLTF